One sample yielded the 19 T cell receptor beta chains listed below, sequenced in a study of OX40 agonist ivuxolimab in advanced cancers. The table came from immunoSEQ multiplex PCR; TCRdb's copy has only in-frame clones and leaves some out. The repertoire includes approximately 47,000 clones, around nine tenths of them detected once, and 10% sits in the top ten. Material: CD4+ or CD8+ T cells sorted from blood, obtained in a trial of the OX40 agonist ivuxolimab. The source is an adult with an advanced solid tumor such as melanoma, head and neck, liver or kidney cancer.

The chain recombines TRBV4-3 with TRBJ1-1, with a possible D match to TRBD1 (6 bases). Germline-derived CDR1 and CDR2 are LGHNA and YSLEER. V shed 0 bases and J shed 6 bases, with 17 bases lying between them. This CDR3 is 16 amino acids long. CDR3 sequence (DNA): TGCGCCAGCAGCCAAGAAATAAATCAGGGGATCCCTGAAGCTTTCTTT. This sequence encodes CASSQEINQGIPEAFF.

The V and J genes are TRBV29-1 and TRBJ1-4; D is unresolved. V lost 3 bases to trimming and J lost 7 bases, with 9 bases between them. Germline CDR1 SQVTM, CDR2 ANQGSEA. The CDR3 loop spans 12 amino acids. CDR3 loop: CSVDSGGEKLFF. The CDR3 DNA is TGCAGCGTTGATTCCGGTGGTGAAAAACTGTTTTTT. The full variable domain, completed using reference TRBV29-1 and TRBJ1-4, is SAVISQKPSRDICQRGTSLTIQCQVDSQVTMMFWYRQQPGQSLTLIATANQGSEATYESGFVIDKFPISRPNLTFSTLTVSNMSPEDSSIYLCSVDSGGEKLFFGSGTQLSVL.

The chain is built from TRBV7-2 and TRBJ2-1; perhaps TRBD1 as D (5 bases). Per the germline V gene, CDR1 is SGHTA and CDR2 is FQGNSA. The CDR3 length is 15 residues. Trimming removed 5 bases from V and 0 bases from J, with 11 bases in between. The CDR3 loop reads CASSPQVTSYNEQFF. CDR3 nucleotide sequence: TGTGCCAGCAGCCCACAGGTCACCTCCTACAATGAGCAGTTCTTC.

This rearrangement joins TRBV7-3 to TRBJ1-2, with D possibly TRBD1 on 5 matching bases. In germline, CDR1 is SGHTA, CDR2 FQGTGA. V lost 5 bases and J lost 5, with 24 bases in between. This CDR3 contains 17 residues. This CDR3 reads CASSEEGPAGSGYGYTF. CDR3 nucleotide sequence: TGTGCCAGCAGCGAAGAGGGGCCAGCGGGCTCGGGATATGGCTACACCTTC.

With respect to this clone: The same CDR3 also results from other DNA sequences found in this sample. The chain recombines TRBV13 with TRBJ2-1; D might be TRBD2 (5 bases). The CDR3 is made up of 14 amino acids. With 1 base removed from V and 1 base from J, the gap between germline ends came to 5 bases. The germline V gene encodes CDR1 PRHDT and CDR2 FYEKMQ (reference sequence). The CDR3 DNA reads as TGTGCCAGCAGCTTAGCGGGATCCTACAATGAGCAGTTCTTC. It is translated as CASSLAGSYNEQFF. The full variable domain, completed using reference TRBV13 and TRBJ2-1, is AAGVIQSPRHLIKEKRETATLKCYPIPRHDTVYWYQQGPGQDPQFLISFYEKMQSDKGSIPDRFSAQQFSDYHSELNMSSLELGDSALYFCASSLAGSYNEQFFGPGTRLTVL.

The V and J genes are TRBV27 and TRBJ1-2; the D is unclear. V was shortened by 3 bases and J by 8 bases, with 16 bases between the two germline ends. This CDR3 spans 14 amino acids. Looked up from germline, CDR1 is MNHEY and CDR2 is SMNVEV (reference sequence). The CDR3 loop is CASSFEAGVRGYTF. DNA of the CDR3: TGTGCCAGCAGTTTCGAGGCAGGAGTTCGAGGCTACACCTTC.

The chain couples TRBV15 to TRBJ2-3; D is possibly TRBD2 (7 bases). The germline gives CDR1 LNHNV, CDR2 YYDKDF (reference sequence). The CDR3 is 16 residues long. V lost 5 bases and J 5 bases, leaving 20 bases between the germline ends. The CDR3 sequence is CATSPLGSGGGDTQYF. The CDR3 nucleotides read TGTGCCACCAGCCCTCTAGGGTCGGGGGGCGGAGATACGCAGTATTTT.

The V call is TRBV6-6, the J call TRBJ1-5; the D is unclear. Trimming shortened V by 6 bases and J by 0 bases, and 9 bases separated the two germline ends. There are 14 residues in the CDR3. CDR1 and CDR2 (germline): MNHNY, SVGAGI (reference sequence). The CDR3 is CASSNTNSNQPQHF. The CDR3 nucleotides read TGTGCCAGCAGCAACACGAATAGCAATCAGCCCCAGCATTTT.

This chain links TRBV7-3 with TRBJ2-1; 7 bases are shared with TRBD1. Germline CDR1 and CDR2: SGHTA and FQGTGA. The CDR3 totals 13 residues. With V trimmed by 5 bases and J by 10 bases, 8 bases remained unmatched. The CDR3 region has the DNA TGTGCCAGCAGCCCTACAGGGGTCGACGAGCAGTTCTTC. The encoded protein is CASSPTGVDEQFF.

V usage is TRBV7-2 and J usage is TRBJ2-7; D gene uncertain. Germline CDR1 reads SGHTA; CDR2 reads FQGNSA. The CDR3 extends over 14 amino acids. Trimming took 1 base from V and 0 from J, leaving 7 bases between them. The CDR3 reads CASSLGFGSYEQYF. In DNA, the CDR3 is TGTGCCAGCAGCTTAGGGTTTGGCTCCTACGAGCAGTACTTC.

This chain connects TRBV5-4 to TRBJ2-7; tentative D call: TRBD2 (5 bases). This CDR3 is 15 amino acids long. CDR1 and CDR2 from the germline V gene are SGHNT and YYREEE (reference sequence). V dropped 2 bases and J dropped 4 bases, with 16 bases sitting between them. As DNA, the CDR3 is TGTGCCAGCAGCTTTGCGTGGAGGTTCGGTTACGAGCAGTACTTC. Translated, it gives CASSFAWRFGYEQYF.

The DNA for the CDR3 is TGTGCCAGTAGTATATGGGCGGGCTACACCTTC. Protein product: CASSIWAGYTF. V is TRBV19 and J is TRBJ1-2; D not certain. This CDR3 has 11 residues. The germline V gene encodes CDR1 LNHDA and CDR2 SQIVND (reference sequence). The V gene lost 2 bases and the J gene lost 8 bases, with 6 bases spanning the gap.

J is TRBJ2-7 and V is TRBV7-9; D remains unclear. Trimming shortened V by 0 bases and J by 1 base, and 10 bases separated the two germline ends. CDR3 length: 15 amino acids. CDR1 SEHNR and CDR2 FQNEAQ come from the germline V gene (reference sequence). The CDR3 DNA is TGTGCCAGCAGCTTAGCGGTCCCTTCTTCCTACGAGCAGTACTTC. This codes for CASSLAVPSSYEQYF.

The rearrangement links TRBV9 to TRBJ1-1; perhaps TRBD1 as D (6 bases). The CDR3 extends over 14 amino acids. Trimming cost V 6 bases and J 2 bases, with 14 bases left between them. Germline V gene data show CDR1 as SGDLS and CDR2 as YYNGEE. CDR3 amino acids: CASNNPGHNTEAFF. Written as DNA, the CDR3 is TGTGCCAGCAATAACCCGGGACATAACACTGAAGCTTTCTTT.

The chain links TRBV5-5 to TRBJ2-7; no clear D gene. The CDR3 totals 12 residues. V lost 3 bases and J lost 0, with 4 bases in between. CDR1 SGHKS and CDR2 YYEKEE come from the germline V gene (reference sequence). CDR3 nucleotide sequence: TGTGCCAGCAGCTCCAGCTCCTACGAGCAGTACTTC. Translation: CASSSSSYEQYF.

The V call is TRBV15, the J call TRBJ2-5; D is unclear. Between the trimmed V and J ends, which lost 3 bases and 5 bases, there was a span of 19 bases. The CDR3 has 16 residues. Germline V gene sequence: CDR1 LNHNV, CDR2 YYDKDF (reference sequence). CDR3: CATSSLPDVLGETQYF. CDR3 nucleotides: TGTGCCACCAGCAGCCTCCCGGACGTCCTCGGGGAGACCCAGTACTTC. Complete variable domain (other parts from reference TRBV15 and TRBJ2-5): DAMVIQNPRYQVTQFGKPVTLSCSQTLNHNVMYWYQQKSSQAPKLLFHYYDKDFNNEADTPDNFQSRRPNTSFCFLDIRSPGLGDTAMYLCATSSLPDVLGETQYFGPGTRLLVL.

The chain recombines TRBV7-6 with TRBJ1-5; D remains ambiguous. The CDR3 has 13 residues. Germline V gene data show CDR1 as SGHVS and CDR2 as FNYEAQ. Trimming left V 2 bases short and J 7 bases short, with 9 bases between. DNA for the CDR3: TGTGCCAGCAGCTTAAACCTGATGCAGCCCCAGCATTTT. Residues: CASSLNLMQPQHF.

The sample holds one count of this clone. J is TRBJ2-5 and V is TRBV7-7; D is unclear. The CDR3 contains 15 residues. Deletions cut 0 bases from V and 2 bases from J, with 10 bases between. CDR1 SSHAT and CDR2 FNYEAQ come from the germline V gene (reference sequence). CDR3: CASSLASSPQETQYF. For the CDR3, the DNA is TGTGCCAGCAGCTTAGCGTCCAGCCCGCAAGAGACCCAGTACTTC.

This chain links TRBV7-2 with TRBJ2-7; 8 bases line up with TRBD2. Germline CDR1 is SGHTA and CDR2 is FQGNSA. V shed 2 bases and J 5 bases; nucleotides not matched to a gene: 14. This CDR3 is 17 amino acids long. The CDR3 spells CASSLNPPTGGPHEQYF. The CDR3, as DNA: TGTGCCAGCAGCTTAAACCCTCCAACGGGAGGGCCCCACGAGCAGTACTTC.